This T cell receptor beta chain comes out of a study of shared T cell receptors in the human thymus. Repertoires were generated with immunoSEQ multiplex PCR, while TCRdb's copy carries only in-frame clones and drops some. Among about 660,000 clones, around 87% were seen once, and the ten largest hold roughly 0.0089%. These data were also reused for a study on human thymus T cells. That publication notes: Samples came from healthy Finnish infants during open corrective cardiac surgery. Corrective heart surgery yielded the resections from which the thymus tissue came. In thymic and blood repertoires alike, V and J usage looked biased. Reports from related research described highly overlapping thymic repertoires among unrelated individuals.

Sequences were obtained from thymocytes. This TCR derives from a boy under two years old with a congenital heart defect.

CDR3 coding DNA: TGTGCCAGCAGACCCGACAGGGGAAACACTGAAGCTTTCTTT. It yields the protein CASRPDRGNTEAFF. The chain uses TRBV6-1 and TRBJ1-1, with 8 bases fitting TRBD1. J lost 2 bases, V lost 6 bases, and 5 bases had no gene match. The germline V gene has CDR1 MNHNS and CDR2 SASEGT. The CDR3 extends over 14 amino acids.